This T cell receptor beta chain was retrieved from a study of T-cell memory formation after mild COVID-19. Whole-study findings and limits: Shrinking CD4+ clones resided mostly in CM and EM, and CD8+ ones in EMRA.

Turning to this clonotype: What it binds is not known.

Trimming removed 4 bases at V and 8 bases at J, with 15 bases between. Germline CDR1 and CDR2: LNHDA and SQIVND (reference sequence). This CDR3 comprises 14 residues. One entry per CDR3 protein results from TCRdb running MiXCR on the 5' RACE reads. The profile shows around 300,000 distinct CDR3 sequences, roughly 18% of them singletons. The receptor's source is a man aged 18 to 35 who had mild COVID-19 (a few samples of this study predate the infection). Cell type and time point are not known. The rearrangement links TRBV19 to TRBJ2-4; D is perhaps TRBD2 (5 bases). The sequenced sample was PBMCs or a T cell subset sorted from them (not recorded which). The CDR3 here is CASSTPGPRDIQYF. The CDR3 DNA reads TGTGCCAGTAGTACCCCGGGCCCGAGGGACATTCAGTACTTC.